A single sample gave rise to the 25 T cell receptor beta chains below, sequenced in a study of CD8 T cells in ankylosing spondylitis. Findings and limits, study-wide: Seemingly characteristic of ankylosing spondylitis blood was a TCR beta motif consisting of under ten highly homologous variants.

TCRdb reanalysed the 5' RACE reads using MiXCR and keeps one entry per CDR3 protein. The repertoire includes under 950,000 distinct CDR3 sequences, over 15% of them detected once, and around 20% sits in the top ten. Their antigen targets remain unknown. The specimen sequenced was blood, either unsorted or a sorted T cell fraction (not recorded which). These receptors all stem from a male donor with ankylosing spondylitis.

This clonotype was counted only a few times. This rearrangement joins TRBV27 to TRBJ2-7; TRBD1 matches 9 bases. The V gene's germline CDR1 is MNHEY and CDR2 SMNVEV (reference sequence). J lost 2 bases, V lost 3 bases, and 8 bases had no gene match. The CDR3 is 16 amino acids. CDR3 protein: CASSFYPGTGTYEQYF. The CDR3 nucleotides are TGTGCCAGCAGTTTTTACCCCGGGACAGGGACCTACGAGCAGTACTTC.

Only a few counts were recorded for this clonotype. In DNA form, the CDR3 reads TGTGCCATCAGTGAACGGCAGGGGGCAGACACTGAAGCTTTCTTT. Its protein product is CAISERQGADTEAFF. J is TRBJ1-1 and V is TRBV10-3; TRBD1 aligns across 8 bases. V was clipped by 3 bases and J by 3 bases; unmatched bases: 6. Germline CDR1 ENHRY, CDR2 SYGVKD. The length of the CDR3 is 15 residues.

The J gene is TRBJ2-7, the V gene TRBV4-2; TRBD2 is a possible D gene (6 bases). CDR1 and CDR2 (germline): LGHNA, YNFKEQ. This CDR3 has 16 residues. Trimming took off 0 bases at V and 5 bases at J, with 17 bases between the two ends. This CDR3 is CASSQEAWLASHEQYF. DNA of the CDR3: TGTGCCAGCAGCCAAGAAGCGTGGCTAGCGTCCCACGAGCAGTACTTC.

The chain couples TRBV27 to TRBJ2-1, with D unresolved. The CDR3 loop spans 13 amino acids. The germline gives CDR1 MNHEY, CDR2 SMNVEV (reference sequence). V was pared by 3 bases and J by 5 bases, with 8 bases between. The CDR3 loop is CASSFSANNEQFF. In DNA, the CDR3 is TGTGCCAGCAGTTTCAGCGCAAACAATGAGCAGTTCTTC.

This clonotype was seen more than once but under ten times. This chain uses TRBV4-1 with TRBJ1-5, with no clear D. V was trimmed by 1 base and J by 9 bases, leaving 10 bases between them. This CDR3 spans 13 amino acids. Germline V CDR1 and CDR2: MGHRA, YSYEKL. CDR3 in amino acids: CASSQGRGLPQHF. CDR3 coding DNA: TGCGCCAGCAGCCAAGGGAGAGGTCTGCCCCAGCATTTT.

Concerning this clonotype itself: Since the CDR3 does not end with the conserved phenylalanine or tryptophan, this likely comes from a read error. V and J are TRBV29-1 and TRBJ2-1; D tentatively fits TRBD1 or TRBD2 (5 bases each). In germline, CDR1 is SQVTM, CDR2 ANQGSEA. This CDR3 is 14 amino acids long. Deletions cut 6 bases from V and 3 bases from J, with 15 bases between. This CDR3 reads CSVVLEGNYNEQFL. CDR3 bases: TGCAGCGTCGTACTAGAGGGGAACTACAATGAGCAGTTCCTC.

The chain employs TRBV12-3 or TRBV12-4 and TRBJ2-1; D possibly corresponds to TRBD1 (6 bases). Trimming left V 5 bases short and J 4 bases short, with 15 bases between. This CDR3 has 15 amino acids. The CDR3 loop is CASSVSGARYNEQFF. The CDR3 nucleotides read TGTGCCAGCAGTGTGTCAGGGGCACGGTACAATGAGCAGTTCTTC.

The chain has TRBV29-1 and TRBJ1-3, with D possibly being TRBD1 (6 bases). The germline gives CDR1 SQVTM, CDR2 ANQGSEA. The germline V and J ends were trimmed by 7 bases and 0 bases, with 10 bases remaining between them. The CDR3 has 13 amino acids. The CDR3 sequence is CSAGQSSGNTIYF. CDR3 nucleotide sequence: TGCAGCGCCGGACAGTCCTCTGGAAACACCATATATTTT.

This clonotype showed up just a few times. This chain connects TRBV12-3 or TRBV12-4 to TRBJ2-1, with a tentative D call TRBD1 (5 bases). Trimming left V 2 bases short and J 5 bases short, with 10 bases between. The CDR3 totals 14 residues. For the CDR3, the DNA is TGTGCCAGCAGTTTACAGGGTGGCAACAATGAGCAGTTCTTC. Encoded protein: CASSLQGGNNEQFF.

The rearrangement joins TRBV20-1 to TRBJ1-2, with 7 bases that match TRBD1. The CDR3 extends over 10 amino acids. The germline V gene encodes CDR1 DFQATT and CDR2 SNEGSKA (reference sequence). CDR3 sequence reads: CRTGSLGYTF. CDR3 DNA sequence: TGCAGGACAGGGTCCCTTGGCTACACCTTC.

The chain is built from TRBV20-1 and TRBJ2-3; D not certain. The CDR3 is made up of 15 amino acids. Germline V gives CDR1 DFQATT, CDR2 SNEGSKA (reference sequence). V lost 5 bases and J 1 base, leaving 16 bases between the germline ends. The CDR3 nucleotides are TGCAGTGCTCCCCAGATGGCAGTGCGCACAGATACGCAGTATTTT. It is translated as CSAPQMAVRTDTQYF.

The chain combines TRBV7-2 with TRBJ2-5; D gene unclear. The CDR3 has 14 amino acids. The germline V gene encodes CDR1 SGHTA and CDR2 FQGNSA. The V end lost 5 bases, the J end lost 8 bases, and 18 bases lay between the germline ends. CDR3 nucleotide sequence: TGTGCCAGCAGCCGCCAACATACTGGCAGCACCCAGTACTTC. This gives the protein CASSRQHTGSTQYF.

The chain recombines TRBV20-1 with TRBJ2-7; possibly TRBD2 for D (5 bases). CDR1 is DFQATT and CDR2 is SNEGSKA in the germline V gene (reference sequence). V shed 6 bases and J shed 3 bases, with 15 bases lying between them. CDR3 length: 13 amino acids. The CDR3 region has the DNA TGCAGTGCCCTTGGACGGGGAAACTACGAGCAGTACTTC. It is translated as CSALGRGNYEQYF.

The rearrangement links TRBV6-1 to TRBJ2-2, with TRBD1 as a possible D gene (5 bases). The germline gives CDR1 MNHNS, CDR2 SASEGT. There are 15 residues in the CDR3. The V gene lost 6 bases and the J gene lost 6 bases, with 17 bases spanning the gap. The DNA of the CDR3 is TGTGCCAGCAGGGAGAGCGCCAGGGTTGCCGGGGAGCTGTTTTTT. It yields the protein CASRESARVAGELFF.

In this sample, this clonotype turned up many times. V usage is TRBV12-3 or TRBV12-4 and J usage is TRBJ2-3; a weak D match, TRBD1 (5 bases). This CDR3 contains 13 residues. V gave up 3 bases and J gave up 6 bases, with 10 bases separating them. CDR3 nucleotide sequence: TGTGCCAGCAGTTTCCCTGGGGCGGATACGCAGTATTTT. The encoded protein is CASSFPGADTQYF.

V is TRBV5-1 and J is TRBJ1-2; no clear D. Germline V CDR1 and CDR2: SGHRS, YFSETQ. CDR3 length: 16 amino acids. V was trimmed by 6 bases and J by 3 bases, leaving 21 bases between them. This chain's CDR3 is CASTGGWGGSDYGYTF. The CDR3 bases are TGCGCCAGCACCGGTGGATGGGGAGGGAGTGACTATGGCTACACCTTC.

The rearrangement uses TRBV30 and TRBJ2-5; D may match TRBD1 or TRBD2 (5 bases each). V was trimmed by 2 bases and J by 5 bases, leaving 12 bases between them. Germline assignment: CDR1 GTSNPN and CDR2 SVGIG (reference sequence). The CDR3 length is 13 residues. CDR3 amino acids: CAWSSGPKETQYF. CDR3 nucleotide sequence: TGTGCCTGGAGTTCGGGGCCTAAGGAGACCCAGTACTTC.

This clonotype was counted at least ten times. The V and J genes are TRBV4-1 and TRBJ1-1; 7 nucleotides match TRBD1. Germline-derived CDR1 and CDR2 are MGHRA and YSYEKL. The V segment lost 4 bases and the J segment 0 bases; nucleotides outside the gene matches: 11. This CDR3 is built from 17 residues. The CDR3 loop reads CASSPRLGQHLNTEAFF. Written as DNA, the CDR3 is TGCGCCAGCAGCCCTCGCCTGGGACAGCACTTGAACACTGAAGCTTTCTTT.

The gene calls are TRBV27 and TRBJ2-5; 7 bases fit TRBD2. The V segment lost 7 bases and the J segment 5 bases; nucleotides outside the gene matches: 10. This CDR3 contains 14 residues. The germline V gene has CDR1 MNHEY and CDR2 SMNVEV (reference sequence). The CDR3 protein is CASKFIGEGETQYF. In DNA form, the CDR3 reads TGTGCCAGCAAGTTTATAGGGGAGGGGGAGACCCAGTACTTC.

This clonotype was picked up a small number of times. The rearrangement joins TRBV5-1 to TRBJ2-2; possible D gene TRBD2, 6 bases. Trimming removed 3 bases from V and 6 bases from J, with 15 bases in between. Germline CDR1 is SGHRS and CDR2 is YFSETQ. CDR3 length equals 15 residues. CDR3: CASSSGWPGAGELFF. Here the CDR3 DNA reads TGCGCCAGCAGCTCCGGTTGGCCGGGAGCCGGGGAGCTGTTTTTT.

This clonotype came up a few times. The CDR3, as DNA: TGTGCCAGCAGGGATACAGGGTCCGGGGAGCTGTTTTTT. Translated, it gives CASRDTGSGELFF. The chain combines TRBV6-2 or TRBV6-3 with TRBJ2-2; D possibly corresponds to TRBD1 (6 bases). Germline V gives CDR1 MNHEY, CDR2 SVGEGT. The CDR3 runs 13 residues. Trimming took 6 bases from V and 6 from J, leaving 11 bases between them.

The chain joins TRBV5-1 to TRBJ1-2, with D maybe TRBD1 (5 bases). V was shortened by 3 bases and J by 6 bases, with 15 bases between the two germline ends. The CDR3 spans 14 residues. Germline assignment: CDR1 SGHRS and CDR2 YFSETQ. In DNA, the CDR3 is TGCGCCAGCAGCTCAGACAGTCTCCGCGATGGCTACACCTTC. Protein product: CASSSDSLRDGYTF.

This clonotype appeared many times. The gene calls are TRBV12-3 or TRBV12-4 and TRBJ2-5; either TRBD1 or TRBD2 may fit D (5 bases each). CDR3 size: 15 residues. Trimming cost V 1 base and J 0 bases, with 9 bases left between them. The CDR3 region has the DNA TGTGCCAGCAGTTTAGAGGGGACGTACCAAGAGACCCAGTACTTC. It encodes CASSLEGTYQETQYF.

Only a few counts were recorded for this clonotype. This chain links TRBV5-1 with TRBJ2-1; maybe TRBD2 (7 bases). Germline loops: CDR1 SGHRS, CDR2 YFSETQ. The CDR3 runs 17 residues. The V end lost 0 bases, the J end lost 0 bases, and 13 bases lay between the germline ends. The CDR3 loop reads CASSLVAGAVSYNEQFF. The DNA of the CDR3 is TGCGCCAGCAGCTTGGTGGCGGGGGCCGTCTCCTACAATGAGCAGTTCTTC.

This clonotype has at least ten counts. J is TRBJ2-1 and V is TRBV5-1, with D possibly being TRBD1 (6 bases). Trimming removed 1 base from V and 4 bases from J, with 15 bases in between. This CDR3 spans 16 amino acids. The V gene's germline CDR1 is SGHRS and CDR2 YFSETQ. The CDR3: CASSLWTAYYYNEQFF. Written as DNA, the CDR3 is TGCGCCAGCAGCTTGTGGACAGCTTATTATTACAATGAGCAGTTCTTC. The entire variable domain, with the rest obtained from reference TRBV5-1 and TRBJ2-1, is as follows: KAGVTQTPRYLIKTRGQQVTLSCSPISGHRSVSWYQQTPGQGLQFLFEYFSETQRNKGNFPGRFSGRQFSNSRSEMNVSTLELGDSALYLCASSLWTAYYYNEQFFGPGTRLTVL.